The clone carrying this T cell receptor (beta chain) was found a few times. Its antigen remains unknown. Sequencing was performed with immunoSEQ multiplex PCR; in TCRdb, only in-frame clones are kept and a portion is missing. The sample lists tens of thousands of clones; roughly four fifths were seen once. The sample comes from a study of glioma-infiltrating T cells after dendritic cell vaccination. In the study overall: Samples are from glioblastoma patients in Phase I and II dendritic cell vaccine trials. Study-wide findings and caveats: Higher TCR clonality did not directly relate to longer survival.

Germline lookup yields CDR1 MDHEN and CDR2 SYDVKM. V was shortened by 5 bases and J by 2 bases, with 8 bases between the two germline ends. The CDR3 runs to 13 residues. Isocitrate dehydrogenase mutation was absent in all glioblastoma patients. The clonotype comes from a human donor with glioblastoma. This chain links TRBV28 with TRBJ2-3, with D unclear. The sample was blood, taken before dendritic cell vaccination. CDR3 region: CASSPLDTDTQYF. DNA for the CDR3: TGTGCCAGCAGTCCCTTAGACACAGATACGCAGTATTTT.